This entry describes one T cell receptor (beta chain). The data were taken from a study of blood T cell repertoires in COVID-19. Study in general: T cells, B-cell-depleted T cells, or PBMCs provided the cDNA or gDNA that served as material.

The CDR3 is 13 amino acids. Per germline, CDR1 KGHDR and CDR2 SFDVKD. Trimming took off 6 bases at V and 7 bases at J, with 12 bases between the two ends. Source study methods: Amplification of reference gene primers was used by the study to estimate nucleated cell counts. Profiling relied on immunoSEQ multiplex PCR, and the TCRdb table lists in-frame clones only, not all of them. V and J calls plus clone size are reproduced from that table; the DNA served to infer D and trimming. The repertoire has about 84,000 clones, about three quarters of them found once; the top ten carry around 6%. J is TRBJ1-5 and V is TRBV24-1, with TRBD1 as a possible D gene (6 bases). The source material was peripheral blood. The clonotype originates from a man in his fifties with active or convalescent COVID-19. CDR3 nucleotide sequence: TGTGCCACCAGTATGGGGGCTGGCCAGCCCCAGCATTTT. It encodes CATSMGAGQPQHF.